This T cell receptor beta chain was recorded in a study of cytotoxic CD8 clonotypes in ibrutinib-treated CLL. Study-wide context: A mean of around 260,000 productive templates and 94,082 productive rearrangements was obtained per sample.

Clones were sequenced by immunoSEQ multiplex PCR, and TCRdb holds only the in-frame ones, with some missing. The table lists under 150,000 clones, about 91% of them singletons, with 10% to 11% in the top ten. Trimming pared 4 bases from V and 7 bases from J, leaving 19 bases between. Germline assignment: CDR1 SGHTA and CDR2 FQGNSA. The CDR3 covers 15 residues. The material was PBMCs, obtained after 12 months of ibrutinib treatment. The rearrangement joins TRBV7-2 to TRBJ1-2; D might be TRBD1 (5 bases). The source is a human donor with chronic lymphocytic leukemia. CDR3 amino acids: CASSSRVAGEGGYTF. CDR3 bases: TGTGCCAGCAGCTCCAGGGTGGCCGGTGAGGGTGGCTACACCTTC.